A selection of T cell receptor beta chains follows, all from one sample in a study of early T cells in non-severe SARS-CoV-2 infection. TCRdb itself ran the 5' RACE reads through MiXCR, one entry per CDR3 protein. The sample lists some 66,000 distinct CDR3 sequences, around an eighth occurring once. The specimen was whole blood. The receptors shown here come from an adult who was a healthcare worker with PCR-confirmed SARS-CoV-2 infection or an uninfected control (not recorded which). The CDR3 runs from the conserved cysteine through the conserved F or W. D genes are given only for firm matches. A row's size may be missing; if present it is once, few, many or a size class.

v_gene: TRBV7-9
abundance: -
len: 13
d_gene: -
j_gene: TRBJ2-1
CDR3nt: TGTGCCAGCAGCTTAGGGGCGAACGATGAGCAGTTCTTC
CDR3aa: CASSLGANDEQFF

v_gene: TRBV11-2
abundance: few
len: 14
d_gene: -
j_gene: TRBJ2-7
CDR3nt: TGTGCCAGCAGCTTAGGACACAGCTCCTACGAGCAGTACTTC
CDR3aa: CASSLGHSSYEQYF

v_gene: TRBV2
abundance: many
len: 15
d_gene: -
j_gene: TRBJ2-1
CDR3nt: TGTGCCAGCAGTGAGGGGGGATCTCTCTACAATGAGCAGTTCTTC
CDR3aa: CASSEGGSLYNEQFF

v_gene: TRBV29-1
abundance: -
len: 15
d_gene: -
j_gene: TRBJ2-5
CDR3nt: TGCAGCGTCAGACGAAGCGTGCCGGGGCAAGAGACCCAGTACTTC
CDR3aa: CSVRRSVPGQETQYF

v_gene: TRBV19
abundance: few
len: 14
d_gene: -
j_gene: TRBJ2-3
CDR3nt: TGTGCCAGTAGTGCGCGAGAAGGGGCAGATACGCAGTATTTT
CDR3aa: CASSAREGADTQYF

v_gene: TRBV29-1
abundance: -
len: 16
d_gene: -
j_gene: TRBJ2-5
CDR3nt: TGCAGCGTTGAACTCCCGGGAAAAGGGCGTCAAGAGACCCAGTACTTC
CDR3aa: CSVELPGKGRQETQYF

v_gene: TRBV5-1
abundance: few
len: 12
d_gene: -
j_gene: TRBJ2-3
CDR3nt: TGCGCCAGCAGCTATATGGCTGATACGCAGTATTTT
CDR3aa: CASSYMADTQYF

v_gene: TRBV15
abundance: -
len: 14
d_gene: -
j_gene: TRBJ1-5
CDR3nt: TGTGCCACCAGCAGAGATCCAGGGGTCTCGGCCCAGCATTTT
CDR3aa: CATSRDPGVSAQHF

v_gene: TRBV9
abundance: many
len: 12
d_gene: -
j_gene: TRBJ1-1
CDR3nt: TGTGCCAGCAGCTCAAGCGGCAGAGAGGCTTTCTTT
CDR3aa: CASSSSGREAFF

v_gene: TRBV20-1
abundance: many
len: 13
d_gene: -
j_gene: TRBJ2-7
CDR3nt: TGCAGTGCCAGTGGGGGAAAATCCTACGAGCAGTACTTC
CDR3aa: CSASGGKSYEQYF

v_gene: TRBV27
abundance: many
len: 14
d_gene: -
j_gene: TRBJ2-6
CDR3nt: TGTGCCAGCAGTACGAGCTCTGGGGCCAACGTCCTGACTTTC
CDR3aa: CASSTSSGANVLTF

v_gene: TRBV28
abundance: -
len: 14
d_gene: -
j_gene: TRBJ2-3
CDR3nt: TGTGCCAGCAGTTTATCTGGGCGGGCCAATACGCAGTATTTT
CDR3aa: CASSLSGRANTQYF

v_gene: TRBV7-7
abundance: once
len: 14
d_gene: -
j_gene: TRBJ2-7
CDR3nt: TGTGCCAGCAGCCCGCCCGTGGACGACTACGAGCAGTACTTC
CDR3aa: CASSPPVDDYEQYF

v_gene: TRBV7-3
abundance: many
len: 12
d_gene: -
j_gene: TRBJ2-3
CDR3nt: TGTGCCAGCAGCGGTAGCACAGATACGCAGTATTTT
CDR3aa: CASSGSTDTQYF

v_gene: TRBV6-1
abundance: many
len: 14
d_gene: -
j_gene: TRBJ1-2
CDR3nt: TGTGCCAGCATTCCCCCTGTCTCGGGGGTTGGCTACACCTTC
CDR3aa: CASIPPVSGVGYTF

v_gene: TRBV5-5
abundance: many
len: 15
d_gene: -
j_gene: TRBJ2-1
CDR3nt: TGTGCCAGCAGCTTCAGGGCGGCCGATTACAATGAGCAGTTCTTC
CDR3aa: CASSFRAADYNEQFF

v_gene: TRBV20-1
abundance: -
len: 15
d_gene: -
j_gene: TRBJ2-3
CDR3nt: TGCAGTGCTCGCAGGAGGCAGGGCCTCTCTGATACGCAGTATTTT
CDR3aa: CSARRRQGLSDTQYF

v_gene: TRBV20-1
abundance: -
len: 13
d_gene: TRBD1
j_gene: TRBJ1-5
CDR3nt: TGCAGTGCTAACAGGGGTTTAGGACAGCCCCAGCATTTT
CDR3aa: CSANRGLGQPQHF

v_gene: TRBV28
abundance: -
len: 14
d_gene: -
j_gene: TRBJ2-5
CDR3nt: TGTGCCAGCAGTTTATGGCAGATGCAAGAGACCCAGTACTTC
CDR3aa: CASSLWQMQETQYF

v_gene: TRBV20-1
abundance: -
len: 14
d_gene: TRBD2
j_gene: TRBJ2-1
CDR3nt: TGCAGTGCCCGGACTAGCGGGGGGGCCAGTGAGCAGTTCTTC
CDR3aa: CSARTSGGASEQFF

v_gene: TRBV5-4
abundance: many
len: 14
d_gene: TRBD1
j_gene: TRBJ2-5
CDR3nt: TGTGCCAGCAGCCGGCAGACAGGGGAGGAGACCCAGTACTTC
CDR3aa: CASSRQTGEETQYF

v_gene: TRBV7-9
abundance: few
len: 16
d_gene: -
j_gene: TRBJ2-2
CDR3nt: TGTGCCAGCAGCAGTCGTGAACAGGGGAACACCGGGGAGCTGTTTTTT
CDR3aa: CASSSREQGNTGELFF

v_gene: TRBV12-3/TRBV12-4
abundance: many
len: 14
d_gene: -
j_gene: TRBJ1-1
CDR3nt: TGTGCCAGCAGTTTGGGCACAGTGAACACTGAAGCTTTCTTT
CDR3aa: CASSLGTVNTEAFF

v_gene: TRBV5-1
abundance: -
len: 15
d_gene: -
j_gene: TRBJ2-1
CDR3nt: TGCGCCAGCAGGGGAAAACTTAGCTCCTACAATGAGCAGTTCTTC
CDR3aa: CASRGKLSSYNEQFF

v_gene: TRBV5-1
abundance: many
len: 15
d_gene: TRBD2
j_gene: TRBJ2-1
CDR3nt: TGCGCCAGCAGCTCCTACGGGACTAGTGACAATGAGCAGTTCTTC
CDR3aa: CASSSYGTSDNEQFF

v_gene: TRBV28
abundance: -
len: 14
d_gene: -
j_gene: TRBJ2-1
CDR3nt: TGTGCCAGCTCCATCAGGAGGGCCATGTATGAGCAGTTCTTC
CDR3aa: CASSIRRAMYEQFF

v_gene: TRBV12-3/TRBV12-4
abundance: -
len: 15
d_gene: -
j_gene: TRBJ1-1
CDR3nt: TGTGCCAGCAGTTTATATTTTGTCGCGGGCACTGAAGCTTTCTTT
CDR3aa: CASSLYFVAGTEAFF

v_gene: TRBV3-1
abundance: few
len: 14
d_gene: TRBD2
j_gene: TRBJ2-5
CDR3nt: TGTGCCAGCAGCTCCTCTAGCGGTCAAGAGACCCAGTACTTC
CDR3aa: CASSSSSGQETQYF

v_gene: TRBV6-5
abundance: many
len: 18
d_gene: -
j_gene: TRBJ2-4
CDR3nt: TGTGCCAGCAGTTACTCGAGAGGAGGGCCCGGGGCCAAAAACATTCAGTACTTC
CDR3aa: CASSYSRGGPGAKNIQYF

v_gene: TRBV7-2
abundance: many
len: 14
d_gene: -
j_gene: TRBJ1-3
CDR3nt: TGTGCCAGCAGCTTTTCGGGACAAGGAAACACCATATATTTT
CDR3aa: CASSFSGQGNTIYF

v_gene: TRBV20-1
abundance: few
len: 14
d_gene: TRBD1
j_gene: TRBJ2-7
CDR3nt: TGCAGTGCTCGGACGGGACAGGGTTGGAACGAGCAGTACTTC
CDR3aa: CSARTGQGWNEQYF

v_gene: TRBV11-2
abundance: many
len: 16
d_gene: TRBD1
j_gene: TRBJ2-2
CDR3nt: TGTGCCAGCAGCCCCGGACAGGGCCATATCCCCGGGGAGCTGTTTTTT
CDR3aa: CASSPGQGHIPGELFF

v_gene: TRBV3-1
abundance: -
len: 13
d_gene: -
j_gene: TRBJ2-5
CDR3nt: TGTGCCAGCAGCCTACCGACAGTCGGGACCCAGTACTTC
CDR3aa: CASSLPTVGTQYF

v_gene: TRBV9
abundance: -
len: 15
d_gene: -
j_gene: TRBJ2-5
CDR3nt: TGTGCCAGCAGCGCAAGCGTTCTAGGTCAAGAGACCCAGTACTTC
CDR3aa: CASSASVLGQETQYF

v_gene: TRBV27
abundance: -
len: 16
d_gene: TRBD1
j_gene: TRBJ1-4
CDR3nt: TGTGCCAGCAGCCCCAATGAGGGGGCGGGGAGTGAAAAACTGTTTTTT
CDR3aa: CASSPNEGAGSEKLFF

v_gene: TRBV11-2
abundance: once
len: 17
d_gene: TRBD2
j_gene: TRBJ2-1
CDR3nt: TGTGCCAGCAGCTTAGTAGCGGGGGGGCGTACCTACAATGAGCAGTTCTTC
CDR3aa: CASSLVAGGRTYNEQFF

v_gene: TRBV11-2
abundance: -
len: 16
d_gene: TRBD2
j_gene: TRBJ2-5
CDR3nt: TGTGCCAGCAGCCCGACGGGACTAGCGGGACTCGAGACCCAGTACTTC
CDR3aa: CASSPTGLAGLETQYF

v_gene: TRBV6-6
abundance: -
len: 15
d_gene: -
j_gene: TRBJ1-6
CDR3nt: TGTGCCAGCAGAGCACAGGGATACAATAATTCACCCCTCCACTTT
CDR3aa: CASRAQGYNNSPLHF

v_gene: TRBV2
abundance: few
len: 17
d_gene: -
j_gene: TRBJ2-7
CDR3nt: TGTGCCAGCAGTGAAGCGCTTGGATCTAGGGTACTCTACGAGCAGTACTTC
CDR3aa: CASSEALGSRVLYEQYF

v_gene: TRBV7-2
abundance: many
len: 16
d_gene: -
j_gene: TRBJ2-1
CDR3nt: TGTGCCAGCAGCCTAGGGTGGAGTAGCTCCTACAATGAGCAGTTCTTC
CDR3aa: CASSLGWSSSYNEQFF

v_gene: TRBV19
abundance: many
len: 14
d_gene: TRBD1
j_gene: TRBJ2-3
CDR3nt: TGTGCCAGTAGTATTGGACAGGGCCCAGATACGCAGTATTTT
CDR3aa: CASSIGQGPDTQYF

v_gene: TRBV27
abundance: many
len: 14
d_gene: -
j_gene: TRBJ2-7
CDR3nt: TGTGCCAGCAGTCTCGGACTCGGCAGCTACGAGCAGTACTTC
CDR3aa: CASSLGLGSYEQYF

v_gene: TRBV30
abundance: -
len: 13
d_gene: -
j_gene: TRBJ2-7
CDR3nt: TGTGCCTGGAGCATGGGGGGTAGCTACGAGCAGTACTTC
CDR3aa: CAWSMGGSYEQYF

v_gene: TRBV18
abundance: many
len: 14
d_gene: TRBD1
j_gene: TRBJ2-1
CDR3nt: TGTGCCAGCTCACCACCCGGGACAGCCTCTGAGCAGTTCTTC
CDR3aa: CASSPPGTASEQFF